The entry that follows covers one TCR beta chain sequence. Its antigen is still unknown. This specimen comes from a study of radiation and T cells in renal cell carcinoma. Documented treatment: treatment-naive control, cytoreductive nephrectomy. Control samples are tumors resected by cytoreductive nephrectomy without prior radiation. The repertoire was sequenced with immunoSEQ multiplex PCR; TCRdb's copy has only in-frame clones and lacks some. The sample lists 3,500 to 4,500 clones; around three quarters were seen once. This CDR3 spans 16 amino acids. V was pared by 5 bases and J by 6 bases, with 10 bases of the junction left unmatched. Germline assignment: CDR1 SGDLS and CDR2 YYNGEE. Points from the study as a whole: Dominant CDR3 motifs occupied more repertoire in irradiated than control tumors.

Material: tumor tissue, obtained from a patient whose treatment was nephrectomy without radiotherapy. V and J are TRBV9 and TRBJ2-1; 11 positions agree with TRBD2. This clonotype was obtained from a man aged 50 to 59 with renal cell carcinoma. CDR3 nucleotide sequence: TGTGCCAGCAGTATAACCGGGACTAGCGGCTTCAATGAGCAGTTCTTC. Amino acids: CASSITGTSGFNEQFF. Variable domain in full (rest from reference TRBV9 and TRBJ2-1): DSGVTQTPKHLITATGQRVTLRCSPRSGDLSVYWYQQSLDQGLQFLIQYYNGEERAKGNILERFSAQQFPDLHSELNLSSLELGDSALYFCASSITGTSGFNEQFFGPGTRLTVL.